Listed here is a single T cell receptor (beta chain). Losses at the gene ends were 2 bases for V and 4 bases for J; bases not matched to a gene: 7. The CDR3 length is 16 residues. CDR1 SGHDT and CDR2 YYEEEE come from the germline V gene. Enrolled through a virtual design, the participants were between about 18 and 100 years of age and came from about two dozen US areas. Recovered participants had two consecutive negative NP/OP PCR tests, healthcare professional clearance, or symptom resolution. The record originates from a study of blood T cell repertoires in COVID-19. Some clones are missing from TCRdb's copy, which holds only in-frame ones; the method was immunoSEQ multiplex PCR. The top ten clones hold roughly 3.5% of a sample with about 220,000 clones, 82% of them seen once.

Source material: PBMCs or T cells enriched from blood (not recorded which). The V gene is TRBV5-6, the J gene TRBJ2-2; 8 nucleotides agree with TRBD1. This clonotype was obtained from an older woman who had recovered from COVID-19. The CDR3 nucleotides read TGTGCCAGCAGCTTAATGGCCGGGACAGGCACCGGGGAGCTGTTTTTT. Its translation is CASSLMAGTGTGELFF.